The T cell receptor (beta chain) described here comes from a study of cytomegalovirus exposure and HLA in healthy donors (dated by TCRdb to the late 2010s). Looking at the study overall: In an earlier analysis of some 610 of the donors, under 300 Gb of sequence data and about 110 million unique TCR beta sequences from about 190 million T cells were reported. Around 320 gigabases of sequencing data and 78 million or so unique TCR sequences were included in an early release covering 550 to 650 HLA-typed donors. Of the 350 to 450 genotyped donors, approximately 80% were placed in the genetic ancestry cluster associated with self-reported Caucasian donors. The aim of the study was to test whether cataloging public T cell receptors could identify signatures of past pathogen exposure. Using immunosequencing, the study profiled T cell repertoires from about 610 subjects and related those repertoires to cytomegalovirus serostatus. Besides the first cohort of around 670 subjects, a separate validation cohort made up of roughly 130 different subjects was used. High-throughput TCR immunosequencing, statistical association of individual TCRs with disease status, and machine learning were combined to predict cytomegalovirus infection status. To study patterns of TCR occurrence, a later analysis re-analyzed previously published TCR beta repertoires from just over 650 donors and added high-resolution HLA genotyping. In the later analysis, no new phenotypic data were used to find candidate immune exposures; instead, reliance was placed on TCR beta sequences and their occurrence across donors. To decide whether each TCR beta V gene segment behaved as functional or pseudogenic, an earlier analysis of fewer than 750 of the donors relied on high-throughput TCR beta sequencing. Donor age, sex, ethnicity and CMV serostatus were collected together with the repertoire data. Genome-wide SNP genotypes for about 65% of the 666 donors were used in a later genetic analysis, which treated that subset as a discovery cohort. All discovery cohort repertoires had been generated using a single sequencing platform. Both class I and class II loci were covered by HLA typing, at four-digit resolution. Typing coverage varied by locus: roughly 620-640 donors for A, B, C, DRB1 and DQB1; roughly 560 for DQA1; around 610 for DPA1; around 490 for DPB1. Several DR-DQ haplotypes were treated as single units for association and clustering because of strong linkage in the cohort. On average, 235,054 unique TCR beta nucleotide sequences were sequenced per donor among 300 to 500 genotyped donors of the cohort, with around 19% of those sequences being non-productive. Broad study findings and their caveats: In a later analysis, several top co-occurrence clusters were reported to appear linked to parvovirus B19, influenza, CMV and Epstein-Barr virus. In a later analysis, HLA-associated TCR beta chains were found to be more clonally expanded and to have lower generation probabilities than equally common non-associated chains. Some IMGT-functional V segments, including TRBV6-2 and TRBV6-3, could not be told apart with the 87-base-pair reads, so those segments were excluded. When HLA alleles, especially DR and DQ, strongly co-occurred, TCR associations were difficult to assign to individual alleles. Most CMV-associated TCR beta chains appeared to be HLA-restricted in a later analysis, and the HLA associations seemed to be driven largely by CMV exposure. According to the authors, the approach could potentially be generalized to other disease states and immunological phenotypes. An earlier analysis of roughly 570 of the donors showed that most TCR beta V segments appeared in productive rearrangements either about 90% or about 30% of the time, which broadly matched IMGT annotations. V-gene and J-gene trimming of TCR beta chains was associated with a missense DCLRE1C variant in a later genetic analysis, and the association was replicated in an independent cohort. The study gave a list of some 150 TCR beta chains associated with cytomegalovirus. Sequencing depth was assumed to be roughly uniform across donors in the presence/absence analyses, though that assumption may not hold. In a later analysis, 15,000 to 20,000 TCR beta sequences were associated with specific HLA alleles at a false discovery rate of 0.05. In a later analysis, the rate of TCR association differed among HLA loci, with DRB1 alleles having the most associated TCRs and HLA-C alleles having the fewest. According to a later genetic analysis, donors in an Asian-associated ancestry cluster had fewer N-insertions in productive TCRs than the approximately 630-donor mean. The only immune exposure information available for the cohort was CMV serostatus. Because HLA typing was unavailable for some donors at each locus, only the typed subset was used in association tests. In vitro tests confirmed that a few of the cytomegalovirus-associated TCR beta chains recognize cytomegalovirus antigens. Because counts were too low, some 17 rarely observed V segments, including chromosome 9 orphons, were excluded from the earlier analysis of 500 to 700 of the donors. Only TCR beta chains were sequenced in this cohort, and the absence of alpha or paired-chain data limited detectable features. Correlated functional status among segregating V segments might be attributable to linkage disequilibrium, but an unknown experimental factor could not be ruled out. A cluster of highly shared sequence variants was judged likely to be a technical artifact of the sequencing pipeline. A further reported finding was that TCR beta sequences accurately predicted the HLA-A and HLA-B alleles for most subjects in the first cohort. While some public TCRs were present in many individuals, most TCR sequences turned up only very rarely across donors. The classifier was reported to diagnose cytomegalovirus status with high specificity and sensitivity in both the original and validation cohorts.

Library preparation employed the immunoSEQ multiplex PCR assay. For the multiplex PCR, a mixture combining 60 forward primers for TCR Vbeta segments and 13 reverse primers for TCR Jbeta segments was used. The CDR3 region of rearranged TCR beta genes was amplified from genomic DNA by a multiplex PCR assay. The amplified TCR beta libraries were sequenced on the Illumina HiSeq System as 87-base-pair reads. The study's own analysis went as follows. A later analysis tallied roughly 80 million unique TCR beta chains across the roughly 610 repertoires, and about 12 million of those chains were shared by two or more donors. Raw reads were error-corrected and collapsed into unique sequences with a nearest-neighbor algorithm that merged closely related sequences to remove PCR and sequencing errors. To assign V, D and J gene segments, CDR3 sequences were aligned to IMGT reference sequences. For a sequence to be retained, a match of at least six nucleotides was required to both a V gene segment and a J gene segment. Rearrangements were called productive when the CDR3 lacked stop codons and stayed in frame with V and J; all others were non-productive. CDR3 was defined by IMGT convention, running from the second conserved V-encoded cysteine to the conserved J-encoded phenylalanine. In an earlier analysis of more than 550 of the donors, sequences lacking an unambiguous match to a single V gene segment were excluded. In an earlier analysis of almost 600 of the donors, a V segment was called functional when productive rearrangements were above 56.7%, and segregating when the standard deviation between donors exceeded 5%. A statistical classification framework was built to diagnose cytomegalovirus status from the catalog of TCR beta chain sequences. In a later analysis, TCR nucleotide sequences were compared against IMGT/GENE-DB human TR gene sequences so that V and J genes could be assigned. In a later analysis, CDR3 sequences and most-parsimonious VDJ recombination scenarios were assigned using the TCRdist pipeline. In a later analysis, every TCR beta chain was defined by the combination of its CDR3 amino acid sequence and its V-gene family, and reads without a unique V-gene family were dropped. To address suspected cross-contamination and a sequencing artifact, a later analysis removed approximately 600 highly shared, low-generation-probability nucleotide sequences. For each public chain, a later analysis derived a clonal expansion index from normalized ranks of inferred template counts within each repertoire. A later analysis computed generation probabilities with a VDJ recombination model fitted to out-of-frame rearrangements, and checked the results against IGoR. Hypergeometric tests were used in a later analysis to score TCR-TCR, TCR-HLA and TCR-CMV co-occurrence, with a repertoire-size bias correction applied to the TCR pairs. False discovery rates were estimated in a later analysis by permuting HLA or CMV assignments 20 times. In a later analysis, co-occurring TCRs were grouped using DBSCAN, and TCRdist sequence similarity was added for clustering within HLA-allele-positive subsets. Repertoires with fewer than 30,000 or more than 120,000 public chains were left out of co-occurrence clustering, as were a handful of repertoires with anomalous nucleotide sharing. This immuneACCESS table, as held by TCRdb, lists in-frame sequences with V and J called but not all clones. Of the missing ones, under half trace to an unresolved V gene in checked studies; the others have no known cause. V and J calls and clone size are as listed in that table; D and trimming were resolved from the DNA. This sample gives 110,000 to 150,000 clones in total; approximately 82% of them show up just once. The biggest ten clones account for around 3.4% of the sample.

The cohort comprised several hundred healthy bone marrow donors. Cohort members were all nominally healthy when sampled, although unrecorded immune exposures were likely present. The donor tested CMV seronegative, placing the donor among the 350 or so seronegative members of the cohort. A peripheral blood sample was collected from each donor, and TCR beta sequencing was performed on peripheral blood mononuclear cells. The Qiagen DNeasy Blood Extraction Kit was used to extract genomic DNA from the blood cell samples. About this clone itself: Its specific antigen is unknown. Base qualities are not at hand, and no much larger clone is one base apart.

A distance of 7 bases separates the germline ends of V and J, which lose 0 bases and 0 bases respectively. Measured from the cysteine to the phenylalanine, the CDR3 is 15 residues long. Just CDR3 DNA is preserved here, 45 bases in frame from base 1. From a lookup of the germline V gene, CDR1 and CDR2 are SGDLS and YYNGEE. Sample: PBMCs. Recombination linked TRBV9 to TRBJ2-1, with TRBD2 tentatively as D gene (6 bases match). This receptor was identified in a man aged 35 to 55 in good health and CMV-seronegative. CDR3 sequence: CASSVGGDSYNEQFF. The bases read TGTGCCAGCAGCGTAGGGGGGGACTCCTACAATGAGCAGTTCTTC.